This T cell receptor beta chain comes out of a study of OX40 agonist ivuxolimab in advanced cancers. Study observations and caveats: No antigen was identified for the clonally expanded peripheral T cells.

The method was immunoSEQ multiplex PCR; TCRdb's version includes in-frame clones alone and lacks a portion of them. The sample has around 100,000 clones; 89% are singletons. Note on this clone: Its antigen remains unidentified.

Trimming left V 1 base short and J 4 bases short, with 14 bases between. This CDR3 comprises 15 residues. CDR1 is MGHRA, CDR2 YSYEKL, per germline. The chain recombines TRBV4-1 with TRBJ2-7; unclear D gene. The clonotype was recovered from an adult with an advanced solid tumor such as melanoma, head and neck, liver or kidney cancer. The material sequenced was CD4+ or CD8+ T cells sorted from blood, taken in a trial of the OX40 agonist ivuxolimab. The CDR3 DNA follows: TGCGCCAGCAGCCAAGGGGCAGGTCCCCTGTACGAGCAGTACTTC. It codes for CASSQGAGPLYEQYF.